Described below is a single TCR beta chain sequence and its context. Its matching antigen is unknown. These data originate in a study of cytomegalovirus exposure and HLA in healthy donors. Whole-study findings and limits: Analyzed later, association rates of TCRs varied across HLA loci, with DRB1 most and HLA-C fewest.

In the PCR, 60 Vbeta and 13 Jbeta primers were used. Generated by immunoSEQ multiplex PCR, the TCRdb table keeps only in-frame clones and is missing some. The sample data list around 100,000 clones. Germline loops: CDR1 MDHEN, CDR2 SYDVKM. The junction had 10 bases not matched to a gene; V was cut back by 7 bases and J by 2 bases. CDR3 length equals 15 residues. The clonotype comes from a man between 40 and 49 years old in good health and CMV-seropositive. The chain joins TRBV28 to TRBJ1-1; 7 nucleotides match TRBD1. Sequenced: PBMCs. The DNA for the CDR3 is TGTGCCAGCACCCCGGGACAGACAATTAACACTGAAGCTTTCTTT. Residues: CASTPGQTINTEAFF.